This TCR beta chain appears in the sequencing data of a study of blood T cells in healthy people across ages. Study observations and caveats: In long-lived donors, naive CD4+ cell counts and diversity exceeded those of aged donors.

It was with a sample-barcoded 5' primer and a J-beta primer mix that a second PCR of roughly 7 to 12 cycles was run. MiXCR, applied by TCRdb to the 5' RACE reads, yields one record per CDR3 protein. The profile shows 780,000 or so distinct CDR3 sequences, more than 55% of them singletons. Remarks on this clonotype: Its antigen remains unknown.

This CDR3 has 17 amino acids. In germline, CDR1 is MNHEY, CDR2 SMNVEV (reference sequence). The specimen was blood. The chain uses TRBV27 and TRBJ2-7; 8 nucleotides align to TRBD2. The last part of the DNA fits TRBJ2-5 better; the J call may be wrong. The origin of this receptor is a man aged 40-55 years in good health. The CDR3 protein is CASSLGTSGLGRETQYF. CDR3 nucleotides: TGTGCCAGCAGTTTAGGGACTAGTGGGTTAGGGCGGGAGACCCAGTACTTC.